This record looks at one T cell receptor beta chain sequence and its context. The antigen remains undetermined. TCRdb's copy holds only in-frame clones and misses some; the assay was immunoSEQ multiplex PCR. The sample consists of 54,000 or so clones, nearly 90% of them appearing once. The sample is drawn from a study of T cell responses to AZD1222 COVID-19 vaccine. Looked up from germline, CDR1 is SNHLY and CDR2 is FYNNEI. The CDR3 totals 14 residues. V lost 3 bases and J 1 base, leaving 9 bases between the germline ends. Findings of the study overall: Clonal diversity was possibly underestimated, and the donors were mostly white British, with more females. Repertoire sampling happened only post peak T cell response. The breadth and depth of Spike-specific TCRs increased once two AZD1222 doses had been given.

Sequences were derived from peripheral blood, sampled on day 0 of AZD1222 vaccination. This chain connects TRBV2 to TRBJ1-1, with D possibly being TRBD1 (5 bases). The clonotype comes from an adult in good health. The CDR3 here is CASSEGRPNTEAFF. The CDR3 region has the DNA TGTGCCAGCAGTGAGGGACGGCCGAACACTGAAGCTTTCTTT.